This T cell receptor beta chain was recovered during a study of T cell changes during pregnancy in multiple sclerosis. The germline CDR1 and CDR2 sequences are SNHLY and FYNNEI. CDR3 length: 15 residues. V was pared by 2 bases and J by 5 bases, with 6 bases of the junction left unmatched. TCRdb's table, derived via immunoSEQ multiplex PCR, lists solely in-frame clones and lacks some. The sample includes more than 90,000 clones, about 92% seen only once; the top ten take 1.5%. The receptor was isolated from a female donor with multiple sclerosis, enrolled in a pregnancy study. The specimen comprised peripheral blood, sampled in the first trimester of pregnancy. This chain uses TRBV2 with TRBJ2-7, with 10 positions matching TRBD1. The chain's CDR3 is CASSERGQGLDEQYF. Here the CDR3 DNA reads TGTGCCAGCAGTGAAAGGGGACAGGGGCTGGACGAGCAGTACTTC.